This is a list of T cell receptor beta chains from one sample in a study of blood T cell repertoires in COVID-19. Assay used: immunoSEQ multiplex PCR; TCRdb lists only in-frame clones, some missing. The sample consists of around 250,000 clones, about 84% of them appearing once. Sequencing was carried out using peripheral blood. These receptors were obtained from an elderly man with acute or convalescent COVID-19. Each CDR3 is given with its conserved first and last residue. A D gene is named only where the DNA matches it firmly. Rows give clone size only sometimes, using once, few, many, or a class for an expanded clone.

j_gene | abundance | v_gene | d_gene | CDR3aa | CDR3nt
TRBJ2-7 | NA | TRBV2 | TRBD1 | CASSRQGAWNYEQYF | TGTGCCAGCAGTCGACAGGGGGCCTGGAACTACGAGCAGTACTTC
TRBJ2-7 | NA | TRBV6-5 | TRBD1 | CASSYTKTGSYEQYF | TGTGCCAGCAGTTACACAAAGACAGGGTCCTACGAGCAGTACTTC
TRBJ1-2 | NA | TRBV28 | NA | CASSPPTAPKGPHGYTF | TGTGCCAGCAGCCCCCCGACAGCCCCAAAGGGCCCCCATGGCTACACCTTC
TRBJ1-2 | NA | TRBV27 | TRBD1 | CASSSGDRVNYGYTF | TGTGCCAGCAGCTCTGGGGACAGGGTAAACTATGGCTACACCTTC
TRBJ1-5 | NA | TRBV29-1 | NA | CSVVGGAEQPQHF | TGCAGCGTTGTAGGGGGGGCAGAGCAGCCCCAGCATTTT
TRBJ2-7 | NA | TRBV20-1 | NA | CSASQQGSPSYEQYF | TGCAGTGCTAGTCAACAGGGTTCCCCTTCCTACGAGCAGTACTTC
TRBJ2-1 | NA | TRBV28 | NA | CASSFARSDEQFF | TGTGCCAGCAGTTTTGCCAGATCCGATGAGCAGTTCTTC
TRBJ2-3 | few | TRBV7-9 | TRBD2 | CASSPRGGGDTQYF | TGTGCCAGCAGCCCTCGGGGGGGAGGAGATACGCAGTATTTT
TRBJ1-6 | NA | TRBV4-2 | NA | CASTPGTQDNSPLHF | TGTGCCAGCACCCCTGGGACACAGGATAATTCACCCCTCCACTTT
TRBJ1-3 | NA | TRBV2 | NA | CASKLPRGAGNTIYF | TGTGCCAGCAAGCTCCCGCGGGGGGCTGGAAACACCATATATTTT
TRBJ1-6 | NA | TRBV9 | TRBD1 | CASSAGGEQYSPLHF | TGTGCCAGCAGCGCAGGGGGCGAGCAGTATTCACCCCTCCACTTT
TRBJ2-1 | once | TRBV11-2 | TRBD1 | CASSLSTGGYEQFF | TGTGCCAGCAGCTTGAGCACAGGGGGCTATGAGCAGTTCTTC
TRBJ2-3 | NA | TRBV19 | TRBD2 | CASSIALTSGGTDTQYF | TGTGCCAGTAGTATAGCGTTGACTAGCGGCGGCACAGATACGCAGTATTTT
TRBJ1-1 | NA | TRBV20-1 | NA | CSPRGPTEAFF | TGCAGTCCTAGGGGCCCCACTGAAGCTTTCTTT
TRBJ1-1 | few | TRBV6-2/TRBV6-3 | NA | CASSYSRFWNTEAFF | TGTGCCAGCAGTTACTCTCGGTTCTGGAACACTGAAGCTTTCTTT
TRBJ2-1 | NA | TRBV6-5 | NA | CASWLLGGEQFF | TGTGCCAGCTGGTTACTAGGTGGCGAGCAGTTCTTC
TRBJ1-1 | NA | TRBV18 | NA | CASSPRNRALNTEASF | TGTGCCAGCTCACCCCGGAACAGGGCGTTGAACACTGAAGCTTCCTTT
TRBJ1-1 | NA | TRBV6-1 | NA | CASSELPGGTEAFF | TGTGCCAGCAGTGAACTCCCCGGAGGCACTGAAGCTTTCTTT
TRBJ2-2 | NA | TRBV4-3 | TRBD1 | CASSLGTGGTGELFF | TGCGCCAGCAGCCTTGGGACAGGGGGCACCGGGGAGCTGTTTTTT
TRBJ1-3 | NA | TRBV4-2 | NA | CASSQDSGRNTIYF | TGTGCCAGCAGCCAAGATAGTGGGAGGAACACCATATATTTT
TRBJ2-1 | NA | TRBV6-2/TRBV6-3 | TRBD1 | CASSVDRASSYNEQFF | TGTGCCAGCAGTGTGGACAGGGCTAGCTCCTACAATGAGCAGTTCTTC
TRBJ2-3 | NA | TRBV19 | NA | CASSSLLDTQYF | TGTGCCAGTAGTTCCCTACTAGATACGCAGTATTTT
TRBJ1-1 | few | TRBV6-1 | NA | CASSELGRTEAFF | TGTGCCAGCAGTGAATTGGGGAGAACTGAAGCTTTCTTT
TRBJ2-2 | NA | TRBV24-1 | TRBD1 | CATSRDRGQGFTGELFF | TGTGCCACCAGCCGGGACAGGGGGCAAGGTTTTACCGGGGAGCTGTTTTTT
TRBJ2-7 | NA | TRBV6-1 | NA | CASSESTGQYF | TGTGCCAGCAGTGAATCCACAGGGCAGTACTTC
TRBJ2-7 | once | TRBV14 | NA | CASSRFPEGEQYF | TGTGCCAGCAGCCGCTTCCCGGAGGGCGAGCAGTACTTC
TRBJ2-7 | NA | TRBV5-6 | TRBD2 | CASSWGLAGDEQYF | TGTGCCAGCAGCTGGGGGCTAGCGGGAGACGAGCAGTACTTC
TRBJ1-6 | NA | TRBV5-1 | TRBD1 | CASSLQGASYNSPLHF | TGCGCCAGCAGCTTACAGGGGGCTTCCTATAATTCACCCCTCCACTTT
TRBJ2-1 | NA | TRBV6-4 | TRBD1 | CASSVTGVGNEQFF | TGTGCCAGCAGTGTCACAGGGGTGGGTAATGAGCAGTTCTTC
TRBJ2-5 | once | TRBV5-4 | NA | CASSPGKVSLETQYF | TGTGCCAGCAGCCCCGGGAAGGTCAGTTTGGAGACCCAGTACTTC
TRBJ1-2 | NA | TRBV3-1/TRBV3-2 | NA | CASSQVRRGNIYGYTF | TGTGCCAGCAGCCAGGTACGTCGAGGGAATATCTATGGCTACACCTTC
TRBJ1-2 | NA | TRBV28 | TRBD1 | CASSPPTGNYGYTF | TGTGCCAGCAGTCCCCCGACAGGGAACTATGGCTACACCTTC
TRBJ2-1 | once | TRBV28 | TRBD1 | CASSTGGAYNEQFF | TGTGCCAGCAGTACAGGGGGCGCCTACAATGAGCAGTTCTTC
TRBJ1-2 | NA | TRBV7-2 | TRBD1 | CASSPGTGDYGYTF | TGTGCCAGCAGCCCAGGGACAGGGGACTATGGCTACACCTTC
TRBJ2-5 | once | TRBV5-1 | NA | CASSLGAGAQETQYF | TGCGCCAGCAGCTTGGGGGCGGGGGCCCAAGAGACCCAGTACTTC
TRBJ1-4 | NA | TRBV28 | TRBD1 | CASSPTGEEEKLFF | TGTGCCAGCAGCCCGACAGGGGAGGAGGAAAAACTGTTTTTT